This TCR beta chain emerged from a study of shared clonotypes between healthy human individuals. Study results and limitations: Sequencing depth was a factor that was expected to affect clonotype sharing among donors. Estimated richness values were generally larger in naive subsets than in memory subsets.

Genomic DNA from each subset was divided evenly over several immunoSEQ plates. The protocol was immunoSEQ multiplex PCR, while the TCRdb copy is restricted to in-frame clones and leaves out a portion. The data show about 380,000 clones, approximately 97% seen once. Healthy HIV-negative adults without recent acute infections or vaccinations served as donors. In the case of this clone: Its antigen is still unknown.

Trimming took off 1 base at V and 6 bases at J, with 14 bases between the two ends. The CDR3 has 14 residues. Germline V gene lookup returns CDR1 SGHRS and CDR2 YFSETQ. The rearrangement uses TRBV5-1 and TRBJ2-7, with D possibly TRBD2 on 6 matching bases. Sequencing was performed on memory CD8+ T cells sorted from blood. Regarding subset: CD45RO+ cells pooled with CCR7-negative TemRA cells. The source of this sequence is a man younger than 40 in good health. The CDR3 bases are TGCGCCAGCAGCTTGAATGCGGGACCGGGCGAGCAGTACTTC. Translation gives CASSLNAGPGEQYF.